This T cell receptor (beta chain) was sequenced during a study of cytomegalovirus exposure and HLA in healthy donors. Trimming shortened V by 3 bases and J by 6 bases, and 21 bases separated the two germline ends. The germline CDR1 and CDR2 sequences are SGHRS and YFSETQ. The CDR3 has 16 amino acids. Primers: 60 Vbeta forward and 13 Jbeta reverse. Produced via immunoSEQ multiplex PCR; TCRdb's table is partial and in-frame only. The table lists about 38,000 clones, around three fifths of them singletons. V is TRBV5-1 and J is TRBJ1-1, with D possibly being TRBD1 (6 bases). This clonotype was sampled from a man between 50 and 59 years old in good health and CMV-seropositive. Sequences were obtained from PBMCs. CDR3 DNA: TGCGCCAGCAGCTCCTCCCCCAGGGGTGCGAGCTCTGAAGCTTTCTTT. It is translated as CASSSSPRGASSEAFF.